This T cell receptor beta chain was obtained from a study of CD8 T cells in ankylosing spondylitis. This clonotype was observed many times. In TCRdb, the 5' RACE reads were re-called with MiXCR into one record per CDR3 protein. The sample consists of 150,000 to 250,000 distinct CDR3 sequences, around 13% of them appearing once. Losses at the gene ends were 0 bases for V and 4 bases for J; bases not matched to a gene: 8. Germline V gene lookup returns CDR1 SQVTM and CDR2 ANQGSEA. The CDR3 is 15 amino acids. The sequence derives from a male donor with ankylosing spondylitis or in good health (not recorded which). The chain links TRBV29-1 to TRBJ2-7; 8 bases are shared with TRBD2. Sequenced: blood, either unsorted or a sorted T cell fraction (not recorded which). The CDR3 reads CSVEDGRLAGYEQYF. The DNA for the CDR3 is TGCAGCGTTGAAGATGGCAGGCTAGCGGGTTACGAGCAGTACTTC.